Listed below are T cell receptor beta chains from one sample, sequenced in a study of blood T cell repertoires in COVID-19. Sequencing used immunoSEQ multiplex PCR; TCRdb keeps in-frame clones, though not all of them. The data show roughly 130,000 clones, roughly 80% seen once. Sample: peripheral blood. All receptors come from a man between 65 and 85 years old with acute or convalescent COVID-19. Both conserved end residues are part of each CDR3. The D gene is left open where the match is weak. Size is stated for part of the rows, as once, few or many counts, or as a class when the clone is expanded.

j_call: TRBJ1-6
clone_size: once
d_call: TRBD1
v_call: TRBV9
cdr3_aa: CASSVGTGGSSPLHF
cdr3_nt: TGTGCCAGCAGCGTAGGGACAGGGGGGAGTTCACCCCTCCACTTT

j_call: TRBJ1-3
clone_size: .
d_call: TRBD1
v_call: TRBV11-2
cdr3_aa: CASSLWGQLSGNTIYF
cdr3_nt: TGTGCCAGCAGCCTATGGGGACAGCTATCTGGAAACACCATATATTTT

j_call: TRBJ1-3
clone_size: .
d_call: TRBD1
v_call: TRBV6-4
cdr3_aa: CASGRQGAIGNTIYF
cdr3_nt: TGTGCCAGCGGTCGACAGGGGGCTATTGGAAACACCATATATTTT

j_call: TRBJ2-3
clone_size: .
d_call: TRBD1
v_call: TRBV5-6
cdr3_aa: CASSGTVRVGDTQYF
cdr3_nt: TGTGCCAGCAGCGGGACAGTAAGAGTAGGAGATACGCAGTATTTT

j_call: TRBJ2-7
clone_size: once
d_call: .
v_call: TRBV23-1
cdr3_aa: CASSQPGHNF
cdr3_nt: TGCGCCAGCAGTCAACCGGGACATAACTTC

j_call: TRBJ2-7
clone_size: .
d_call: .
v_call: TRBV5-1
cdr3_aa: CASSSDGWNSYEQYF
cdr3_nt: TGCGCCAGCAGCTCCGACGGGTGGAACTCCTACGAGCAGTACTTC

j_call: TRBJ1-2
clone_size: .
d_call: .
v_call: TRBV4-1
cdr3_aa: CASSQEVTANYGYTF
cdr3_nt: TGCGCCAGCAGCCAAGAAGTGACAGCTAACTATGGCTACACCTTC

j_call: TRBJ2-1
clone_size: .
d_call: TRBD1
v_call: TRBV6-6
cdr3_aa: CASSPGQGEGREQFF
cdr3_nt: TGTGCCAGCAGTCCTGGACAGGGTGAGGGTAGGGAGCAGTTCTTC

j_call: TRBJ1-2
clone_size: once
d_call: .
v_call: TRBV9
cdr3_aa: CASSVAWTAPNYGYTF
cdr3_nt: TGTGCCAGCAGCGTAGCTTGGACTGCTCCTAACTATGGCTACACCTTC

j_call: TRBJ2-3
clone_size: .
d_call: .
v_call: TRBV9
cdr3_aa: CASSVGTGADTQYF
cdr3_nt: TGTGCCAGCAGCGTAGGAACAGGTGCGGATACGCAGTATTTT

j_call: TRBJ1-2
clone_size: once
d_call: TRBD1
v_call: TRBV28
cdr3_aa: CASSSGQGPGPYGYTF
cdr3_nt: TGTGCCAGCAGTTCGGGACAGGGGCCAGGACCCTATGGCTACACCTTC

j_call: TRBJ2-7
clone_size: .
d_call: .
v_call: TRBV5-1
cdr3_aa: CASSLVVSFSYEQYF
cdr3_nt: TGCGCCAGCAGCTTGGTTGTCAGTTTCTCCTACGAGCAGTACTTC

j_call: TRBJ2-2
clone_size: .
d_call: .
v_call: TRBV5-5
cdr3_aa: CANSRDRSNTGELFF
cdr3_nt: TGTGCCAACAGCCGTGACAGGTCGAACACCGGGGAGCTGTTTTTT

j_call: TRBJ1-3
clone_size: .
d_call: TRBD1
v_call: TRBV20-1
cdr3_aa: CSASGDSSGNTIYF
cdr3_nt: TGCAGTGCTAGTGGGGACAGCTCTGGAAACACCATATATTTT

j_call: TRBJ2-4
clone_size: .
d_call: TRBD2
v_call: TRBV28
cdr3_aa: CASRSSGLAKNIQYF
cdr3_nt: TGTGCCAGCAGAAGTAGCGGGCTAGCCAAAAACATTCAGTACTTC

j_call: TRBJ1-2
clone_size: .
d_call: .
v_call: TRBV6-1
cdr3_aa: CASSEVLGLYDYGYTF
cdr3_nt: TGTGCCAGCAGTGAAGTGTTGGGACTCTATGACTATGGCTACACCTTC

j_call: TRBJ1-6
clone_size: .
d_call: TRBD1
v_call: TRBV5-1
cdr3_aa: CASSPRTGGSPLHF
cdr3_nt: TGCGCCAGCAGCCCGCGGACAGGGGGATCACCCCTCCACTTT

j_call: TRBJ2-7
clone_size: many
d_call: .
v_call: TRBV5-5
cdr3_aa: CASSLNSGYEQYF
cdr3_nt: TGTGCCAGCAGCTTGAACTCCGGCTACGAGCAGTACTTC

j_call: TRBJ2-1
clone_size: .
d_call: .
v_call: TRBV20-1
cdr3_aa: CSASVVREQFF
cdr3_nt: TGCAGTGCTAGCGTAGTTCGTGAGCAGTTCTTC

j_call: TRBJ1-4
clone_size: .
d_call: .
v_call: TRBV6-1
cdr3_aa: CASSEATYRNEKLFF
cdr3_nt: TGTGCCAGCAGTGAAGCGACTTACCGGAATGAAAAACTGTTTTTT

j_call: TRBJ1-2
clone_size: .
d_call: TRBD1
v_call: TRBV27
cdr3_aa: CASSSGPGTGFYGYTF
cdr3_nt: TGTGCCAGCAGTTCAGGTCCCGGGACAGGGTTCTATGGCTACACCTTC

j_call: TRBJ2-3
clone_size: once
d_call: TRBD2
v_call: TRBV6-1
cdr3_aa: CASSERLAGHTDTQYF
cdr3_nt: TGTGCCAGCAGTGAACGACTAGCGGGACACACAGATACGCAGTATTTT

j_call: TRBJ1-1
clone_size: .
d_call: .
v_call: TRBV30
cdr3_aa: CAWMGIEAFF
cdr3_nt: TGTGCCTGGATGGGCATTGAAGCTTTCTTT

j_call: TRBJ2-7
clone_size: .
d_call: TRBD1
v_call: TRBV4-1
cdr3_aa: CASGQAGQGAYEQYF
cdr3_nt: TGCGCCAGCGGCCAGGCCGGACAGGGTGCCTACGAGCAGTACTTC

j_call: TRBJ1-2
clone_size: .
d_call: .
v_call: TRBV6-6
cdr3_aa: CASRNRTGAQKGGYTF
cdr3_nt: TGTGCCAGCAGAAACAGGACGGGCGCGCAAAAAGGGGGCTACACCTTC

j_call: TRBJ1-1
clone_size: .
d_call: .
v_call: TRBV7-2
cdr3_aa: CASSFGRWEAFF
cdr3_nt: TGTGCCAGCAGCTTTGGCAGGTGGGAAGCTTTCTTT

j_call: TRBJ1-1
clone_size: .
d_call: TRBD1
v_call: TRBV6-2/TRBV6-3
cdr3_aa: CASSYPTGGETAEAFF
cdr3_nt: TGTGCCAGCAGTTACCCGACAGGGGGCGAAACAGCTGAAGCTTTCTTT

j_call: TRBJ1-1
clone_size: .
d_call: .
v_call: TRBV7-8
cdr3_aa: CASSSRIDTEAFF
cdr3_nt: TGTGCCAGCTCCTCGAGGATAGACACTGAAGCTTTCTTT

j_call: TRBJ2-3
clone_size: once
d_call: TRBD1
v_call: TRBV7-9
cdr3_aa: CASGPGTGTDTQYF
cdr3_nt: TGTGCCAGCGGGCCCGGGACAGGCACAGATACGCAGTATTTT

j_call: TRBJ2-3
clone_size: .
d_call: .
v_call: TRBV27
cdr3_aa: CASSFVAGDTQYF
cdr3_nt: TGTGCCAGCAGTTTCGTAGCCGGAGATACGCAGTATTTT

j_call: TRBJ2-3
clone_size: few
d_call: .
v_call: TRBV6-4
cdr3_aa: CASSDELGTDTQYF
cdr3_nt: TGTGCCAGCAGTGACGAGCTAGGCACAGATACGCAGTATTTT

j_call: TRBJ1-5
clone_size: .
d_call: .
v_call: TRBV15
cdr3_aa: CATSAGSNQPQHF
cdr3_nt: TGTGCCACCAGCGCAGGGAGCAATCAGCCCCAGCATTTT

j_call: TRBJ2-7
clone_size: .
d_call: TRBD2
v_call: TRBV19
cdr3_aa: CASRRAGGHSYEQYF
cdr3_nt: TGTGCCAGTAGACGGGCGGGGGGACACTCCTACGAGCAGTACTTC

j_call: TRBJ1-2
clone_size: .
d_call: .
v_call: TRBV6-1
cdr3_aa: CASSEAGGVSYGYTF
cdr3_nt: TGTGCCAGCAGTGAAGCCGGGGGGGTGAGCTATGGCTACACCTTC

j_call: TRBJ2-1
clone_size: .
d_call: TRBD1
v_call: TRBV19
cdr3_aa: CASSIGQGVAYNEQFF
cdr3_nt: TGTGCCAGTAGTATAGGCCAGGGGGTAGCTTACAATGAGCAGTTCTTC

j_call: TRBJ2-6
clone_size: .
d_call: .
v_call: TRBV2
cdr3_aa: CASSSGGPGANVLTF
cdr3_nt: TGTGCCAGCAGCTCGGGGGGCCCTGGGGCCAACGTCCTGACTTTC

j_call: TRBJ2-5
clone_size: once
d_call: .
v_call: TRBV28
cdr3_aa: CASSLGEETQYF
cdr3_nt: TGTGCCAGCAGTTTGGGCGAAGAGACCCAGTACTTC

j_call: TRBJ2-5
clone_size: .
d_call: .
v_call: TRBV7-8
cdr3_aa: CASSSRVQETQYF
cdr3_nt: TGTGCCAGCAGCTCCCGCGTCCAAGAGACCCAGTACTTC

j_call: TRBJ1-5
clone_size: .
d_call: .
v_call: TRBV7-9
cdr3_aa: CASSGAAGRQPQHF
cdr3_nt: TGTGCCAGCTCTGGGGCGGCAGGGAGGCAGCCCCAGCATTTT

j_call: TRBJ2-3
clone_size: once
d_call: TRBD1
v_call: TRBV11-2
cdr3_aa: CASSLDRGETDTQYF
cdr3_nt: TGTGCCAGCAGCCTCGACAGGGGAGAAACAGATACGCAGTATTTT

j_call: TRBJ2-2
clone_size: .
d_call: .
v_call: TRBV7-9
cdr3_aa: CASSLYPTGVGELFF
cdr3_nt: TGTGCCAGCAGCTTATACCCGACGGGGGTCGGGGAGCTGTTTTTT

j_call: TRBJ1-5
clone_size: few
d_call: .
v_call: TRBV11-2
cdr3_aa: CASSPSRGGQPQHF
cdr3_nt: TGTGCCAGCAGCCCAAGCAGGGGTGGCCAGCCCCAGCATTTT

j_call: TRBJ2-7
clone_size: .
d_call: .
v_call: TRBV19
cdr3_aa: CASSIRGSSSSYEQYF
cdr3_nt: TGTGCCAGTAGTATACGAGGCAGTTCCAGCTCCTACGAGCAGTACTTC

j_call: TRBJ2-3
clone_size: .
d_call: TRBD2
v_call: TRBV28
cdr3_aa: CASSEALAASTDTQYF
cdr3_nt: TGTGCCAGCAGTGAAGCCCTAGCGGCTAGCACAGATACGCAGTATTTT

j_call: TRBJ1-5
clone_size: .
d_call: .
v_call: TRBV23-1
cdr3_aa: CASSQRDTPGYSNQPQHF
cdr3_nt: TGCGCCAGCAGTCAAAGGGACACCCCGGGGTATAGCAATCAGCCCCAGCATTTT

j_call: TRBJ2-3
clone_size: .
d_call: .
v_call: TRBV7-3
cdr3_aa: CASSPHGLSTDTQYF
cdr3_nt: TGTGCCAGCAGCCCCCATGGACTTAGCACAGATACGCAGTATTTT

j_call: TRBJ1-3
clone_size: .
d_call: .
v_call: TRBV3-1/TRBV3-2
cdr3_aa: CASSGGIYSGNTIYF
cdr3_nt: TGTGCCAGCAGCGGGGGGATATACTCTGGAAACACCATATATTTT

j_call: TRBJ1-1
clone_size: .
d_call: .
v_call: TRBV12-3/TRBV12-4
cdr3_aa: CASSLYTTEAFF
cdr3_nt: TGTGCCAGCAGTTTATACACCACTGAAGCTTTCTTT

j_call: TRBJ1-3
clone_size: .
d_call: .
v_call: TRBV5-4
cdr3_aa: CASSPGHGNTIYF
cdr3_nt: TGTGCCAGCAGCCCGGGACATGGAAACACCATATATTTT

j_call: TRBJ2-1
clone_size: .
d_call: TRBD2
v_call: TRBV15
cdr3_aa: CATSYSGGYNEQFF
cdr3_nt: TGTGCCACCAGCTATAGCGGGGGGTACAATGAGCAGTTCTTC

j_call: TRBJ2-7
clone_size: .
d_call: TRBD1
v_call: TRBV19
cdr3_aa: CASSIGTGNEQYF
cdr3_nt: TGTGCCAGTAGTATAGGGACAGGGAACGAGCAGTACTTC

j_call: TRBJ1-2
clone_size: .
d_call: TRBD1
v_call: TRBV5-1
cdr3_aa: CASSPGQRPAYGYTF
cdr3_nt: TGCGCCAGCAGCCCGGGACAGCGCCCTGCCTATGGCTACACCTTC

j_call: TRBJ1-6
clone_size: .
d_call: .
v_call: TRBV10-2
cdr3_aa: CASHDAGVPYNSPLHF
cdr3_nt: TGCGCCAGCCACGATGCAGGGGTACCCTATAATTCACCCCTCCACTTT

j_call: TRBJ2-1
clone_size: .
d_call: .
v_call: TRBV5-4
cdr3_aa: CASSLSGSYNEQFF
cdr3_nt: TGTGCCAGCAGCTTGTCAGGGTCCTACAATGAGCAGTTCTTC

j_call: TRBJ2-3
clone_size: .
d_call: .
v_call: TRBV5-4
cdr3_aa: CASSSLVDTQYF
cdr3_nt: TGTGCCAGCAGCTCCCTTGTGGATACGCAGTATTTT

j_call: TRBJ2-3
clone_size: .
d_call: TRBD1
v_call: TRBV19
cdr3_aa: CASSLAGTGYTDTQYF
cdr3_nt: TGTGCCAGTAGTTTGGCCGGGACAGGGTACACAGATACGCAGTATTTT

j_call: TRBJ1-4
clone_size: .
d_call: .
v_call: TRBV5-1
cdr3_aa: CASSSNRALNEKLFF
cdr3_nt: TGCGCCAGCAGCTCAAACAGGGCGCTTAATGAAAAACTGTTTTTT

j_call: TRBJ2-4
clone_size: .
d_call: .
v_call: TRBV27
cdr3_aa: CASSPRLDLAKNIQYF
cdr3_nt: TGTGCCAGCAGCCCGAGACTAGACCTAGCCAAAAACATTCAGTACTTC

j_call: TRBJ1-1
clone_size: .
d_call: TRBD1
v_call: TRBV2
cdr3_aa: CASSRQGSSQQGAFF
cdr3_nt: TGTGCCAGCAGTAGACAGGGAAGTAGCCAGCAGGGAGCTTTCTTT

j_call: TRBJ2-3
clone_size: .
d_call: .
v_call: TRBV5-1
cdr3_aa: CASSLATDTQYF
cdr3_nt: TGCGCCAGCAGCTTGGCAACAGATACGCAGTATTTT